Shown below are 4 T cell receptor beta chains from a single sample sequenced in a study of shared clonotypes between healthy human individuals. TCRdb's table, derived via immunoSEQ multiplex PCR, lists solely in-frame clones and lacks some. This sample has more than 400,000 clones, with roughly 95% found just once. Sequencing was performed on naive CD4+ T cells sorted from blood. Noted subset: CD45RA+ positively selected. Every receptor here comes from a woman in her twenties or thirties in good health.

Only one count was recorded for this clone. This sequence joins TRBV7-9 and TRBJ1-1, with D hard to call. Trimming shortened V by 5 bases and J by 0 bases, and 10 bases separated the two germline ends. This CDR3 is 14 amino acids long. Germline CDR1 SEHNR, CDR2 FQNEAQ (reference sequence). DNA of the CDR3: TGTGCCAGCAGCCCTTCCTTTATGAACACTGAAGCTTTCTTT. Its translation is CASSPSFMNTEAFF.

This clone was detected only once. This chain's CDR3 is CAQTYEQYF. CDR3 nucleotides: TGTGCCCAAACATACGAGCAGTACTTC. This chain connects TRBV11-3 to TRBJ2-7; D uncertain. CDR1 is SGHNT, CDR2 YENEEA, per germline. This CDR3 region has 9 residues. V was cut by 11 bases and J by 4 bases, with 6 bases left in between.

The chain carries TRBV27 and TRBJ1-5; D not resolved. Trimming pared 3 bases from V and 2 bases from J, leaving 11 bases between. CDR3 length: 15 residues. CDR1 and CDR2 (germline): MNHEY, SMNVEV (reference sequence). In DNA form, the CDR3 reads TGTGCCAGCAGTTTTGTAGGGTCGGGCAATCAGCCCCAGCATTTT. Translation: CASSFVGSGNQPQHF.

The chain uses TRBV19 and TRBJ1-6; possible D gene TRBD1, 5 bases. V lost 6 bases to trimming and J lost 8 bases, with 17 bases between them. The CDR3 extends over 15 amino acids. Germline V CDR1 and CDR2: LNHDA, SQIVND (reference sequence). The DNA of the CDR3 is TGTGCCAGTAGACCCCGGGCGGGGGAGTATTCACCCCTCCACTTT. It codes for CASRPRAGEYSPLHF.